This TCR beta chain was sequenced during a study of CD8 T cells in Susac syndrome. Sequencing of TCR beta, carried out with a high-throughput approach, was applied to CD8+ and CD4+ T cells from the blood. Negative isolation yielded the CD8+ and CD4+ T cells, while FACS enriched the TEMRA cells. The CDR3 contains 14 residues. Germline V gives CDR1 SGHDT, CDR2 YYEEEE. Trimming left V 0 bases short and J 6 bases short, with 13 bases between. Random hexamers primed reverse transcription of about 0.45 to 1 ug RNA. Amplification of TCR beta CDR3 spanned 54 Vbeta and 13 Jbeta via immunoSEQ multiplex PCR. MiXCR, applied by TCRdb to the immunoSEQ multiplex PCR reads, yields one record per CDR3 protein. The sample includes fewer than 85,000 distinct CDR3 sequences, roughly 94% of them seen just once.

The sequenced material came from CD8+ T cells from PBMCs. The rearrangement links TRBV5-6 to TRBJ2-7; maybe TRBD1 (5 bases). The TCR comes from a human donor with multiple sclerosis. The CDR3 here is CASSLGGGNSEQYF. CDR3 DNA: TGTGCCAGCAGCTTGGGGGGCGGTAATTCCGAGCAGTACTTC.